Listed below are T cell receptor beta chains from one sample, sequenced in a study of blood T cell repertoires in COVID-19. Sequencing used immunoSEQ multiplex PCR; TCRdb keeps in-frame clones, though not all of them. This table holds about 190,000 clones, 82% found once. The specimen sequenced was PBMCs or T cells enriched from blood (not recorded which). Every receptor here comes from a woman aged 55-69 years with acute COVID-19. The CDR3 runs from the conserved cysteine through the conserved F or W. The D gene is left open where the match is weak. Expanded clones get a size class; other rows say once, few or many, or leave the size out.

CDR3aa,CDR3nt,v_gene,d_gene,abundance,j_gene
CASSLGGTQETQYF,TGTGCCAGCAGCTTAGGAGGAACTCAAGAGACCCAGTACTTC,TRBV7-8,.,.,TRBJ2-5
CASSGSSNEKLFF,TGTGCCAGCAGCGGTTCCTCTAATGAAAAACTGTTTTTT,TRBV2,.,few,TRBJ1-4
CASSMDRGVYNEQFF,TGTGCCAGTAGTATGGACAGGGGGGTCTACAATGAGCAGTTCTTC,TRBV19,TRBD1,.,TRBJ2-1
CASKRETSTDTQYF,TGTGCCAGTAAGCGGGAGACAAGCACAGATACGCAGTATTTT,TRBV19,TRBD2,.,TRBJ2-3
CASSPTGHSYNEQFF,TGTGCCAGCAGTCCCACAGGGCACTCCTACAATGAGCAGTTCTTC,TRBV5-4,.,.,TRBJ2-1
CASSEVLRGSTDTQYF,TGTGCCAGCAGTGAAGTCCTGCGCGGGAGCACAGATACGCAGTATTTT,TRBV6-1,.,once,TRBJ2-3
CASSGWTSREQFF,TGTGCCAGCAGCGGTTGGACTAGTCGAGAGCAGTTCTTC,TRBV7-6,TRBD2,few,TRBJ2-1
CSASPGGGEEKLFF,TGCAGTGCTAGTCCGGGGGGCGGGGAGGAAAAACTGTTTTTT,TRBV20-1,.,few,TRBJ1-4
CASSRDLRRIENGYTF,TGTGCCAGCAGCCGGGATTTACGTCGTATCGAGAATGGCTACACCTTC,TRBV5-8,.,.,TRBJ1-2
CASSSLLAGGHTDTQYF,TGTGCCAGCAGCTCCTTATTAGCGGGGGGCCACACAGATACGCAGTATTTT,TRBV5-4,TRBD2,few,TRBJ2-3
CASSRGQGNTGELFF,TGCGCCAGCAGCCGAGGCCAGGGAAACACCGGGGAGCTGTTTTTT,TRBV4-3,.,once,TRBJ2-2
CSASGSGYTF,TGCAGTGCTTCAGGTTCTGGCTACACCTTC,TRBV20-1,.,.,TRBJ1-2
CASSQGRTEAFF,TGTGCCAGTAGTCAAGGGAGGACTGAAGCTTTCTTT,TRBV19,.,.,TRBJ1-1
CASSLPGGGRTEAFF,TGTGCCAGCAGTTTGCCGGGCGGGGGACGGACTGAAGCTTTCTTT,TRBV28,.,.,TRBJ1-1
CASSTERNTEAFF,TGTGCCAGCAGTACGGAGAGGAACACTGAAGCTTTCTTT,TRBV12-3/TRBV12-4,.,.,TRBJ1-1
CASSEATGGSYEQYF,TGCGCCAGCAGTGAAGCTACAGGGGGGTCCTACGAGCAGTACTTC,TRBV10-2,TRBD1,once,TRBJ2-7
CASSYTGTGYLETQYF,TGTGCCAGCAGTTACACTGGGACAGGGTATCTGGAGACCCAGTACTTC,TRBV6-5,TRBD1,.,TRBJ2-5
CASSLSGRVSRDTQYF,TGCGCCAGCAGCTTGAGCGGGAGGGTCAGTCGGGATACGCAGTATTTT,TRBV5-1,TRBD2,.,TRBJ2-3
CASAPESLGGHEKLFF,TGTGCCAGCGCCCCCGAGTCCTTAGGGGGCCATGAAAAACTGTTTTTT,TRBV18,TRBD1,.,TRBJ1-4
CASSGVRGQGAETQYF,TGTGCCAGCAGCGGCGTAAGAGGACAGGGGGCGGAGACCCAGTACTTC,TRBV9,TRBD1,.,TRBJ2-5
CASSPDPGQGSTEAFF,TGTGCCAGCAGTCCCGATCCGGGACAGGGAAGCACTGAAGCTTTCTTT,TRBV28,TRBD1,few,TRBJ1-1
CAISEGTDNSPLHF,TGTGCCATCAGTGAGGGGACAGATAATTCACCCCTCCACTTT,TRBV10-3,TRBD1,.,TRBJ1-6
CASSYTSGRGNEQFF,TGTGCCAGCAGCTACACTAGCGGGAGGGGTAATGAGCAGTTCTTC,TRBV3-1/TRBV3-2,TRBD2,.,TRBJ2-1
CASSGTGGAHTEAFF,TGTGCCAGCAGCGGTACAGGGGGCGCCCACACTGAAGCTTTCTTT,TRBV7-9,TRBD1,.,TRBJ1-1
CASSLVWNRLNVLTF,TGTGCCAGCAGCTTAGTGTGGAACAGGCTCAACGTCCTGACTTTC,TRBV7-2,.,.,TRBJ2-6
CASSRDRVGSNQPQHF,TGTGCCAGCTCACGCGACAGGGTTGGGAGCAATCAGCCCCAGCATTTT,TRBV18,TRBD1,.,TRBJ1-5
CASSLSGGAQETQYF,TGTGCCAGCAGCCTTAGCGGGGGGGCACAAGAGACCCAGTACTTC,TRBV7-9,TRBD2,.,TRBJ2-5
CASSREGKLFF,TGTGCCAGCAGTAGGGAGGGAAAACTGTTTTTT,TRBV28,.,once,TRBJ1-4
CASSPNNEQFF,TGTGCCAGCAGCCCAAACAATGAGCAGTTCTTC,TRBV5-5,.,.,TRBJ2-1
CASSLRQGSYNEQFF,TGTGCCAGCAGCTTACGACAGGGCTCCTACAATGAGCAGTTCTTC,TRBV7-9,TRBD1,.,TRBJ2-1
CASSLGGDGNTIYF,TGTGCCAGCAGCTTAGGGGGCGACGGAAACACCATATATTTT,TRBV7-2,.,.,TRBJ1-3
CASSSYGGNEQFF,TGTGCCAGCAGTTCCTATGGGGGGAATGAGCAGTTCTTC,TRBV6-2/TRBV6-3,.,.,TRBJ2-1
CASSRDRSNQPQHF,TGTGCCAGCAGCCGGGACAGATCAAATCAGCCCCAGCATTTT,TRBV5-5,TRBD1,few,TRBJ1-5
CASARPGDVPQHF,TGTGCCAGCGCCAGGCCAGGGGATGTGCCCCAGCATTTT,TRBV7-9,.,.,TRBJ1-5
CASSHGTGGNYGYTF,TGTGCCAGCAGCCATGGGACAGGGGGGAACTATGGCTACACCTTC,TRBV7-8,TRBD1,.,TRBJ1-2
CSSPGLAGFEQFF,TGCAGCTCACCGGGACTAGCGGGTTTTGAGCAGTTCTTC,TRBV29-1,TRBD2,.,TRBJ2-1
CASSVDGGVGTEAFF,TGTGCCAGCAGCGTAGATGGAGGGGTGGGCACTGAAGCTTTCTTT,TRBV9,.,.,TRBJ1-1
CASRPSGIPSLNEQFF,TGTGCCAGCAGGCCCTCCGGGATCCCGAGCTTGAATGAGCAGTTCTTC,TRBV7-2,.,.,TRBJ2-1
CAISPTSGRANEQFF,TGTGCCATCAGCCCGACTAGCGGGAGGGCCAATGAGCAGTTCTTC,TRBV10-3,TRBD2,.,TRBJ2-1
CSASWGTNEKLFF,TGCAGTGCTAGTTGGGGCACTAATGAAAAACTGTTTTTT,TRBV20-1,.,.,TRBJ1-4
CASTGTSGWDTQYF,TGTGCCAGTACCGGGACTAGCGGGTGGGATACGCAGTATTTT,TRBV25-1,TRBD2,.,TRBJ2-3
CASSPLTGSDTGELFF,TGCGCCAGCAGCCCCCTAACAGGGAGTGACACCGGGGAGCTGTTTTTT,TRBV5-1,.,.,TRBJ2-2
CASSHRKTSTDTQYF,TGTGCCAGCAGTCACAGGAAAACTAGCACAGATACGCAGTATTTT,TRBV28,.,.,TRBJ2-3
CASSGTGLPIFSYNEQFF,TGTGCCAGCAGCGGGACTGGCTTACCCATTTTCTCCTACAATGAGCAGTTCTTC,TRBV7-6,.,.,TRBJ2-1
CAISRTGGWEDTQYF,TGTGCCATCAGCCGGACAGGGGGCTGGGAAGATACGCAGTATTTT,TRBV10-3,TRBD1,.,TRBJ2-3
CASSSVYEQYF,TGTGCCAGCAGTTCAGTTTACGAGCAGTACTTC,TRBV27,.,.,TRBJ2-7
CATLIRGASNQPQHF,TGCGCCACCCTCATCAGGGGCGCTAGCAATCAGCCCCAGCATTTT,TRBV5-1,.,.,TRBJ1-5
CASRREVRGVEQYF,TGTGCCAGCAGGCGTGAAGTCAGGGGGGTCGAGCAGTACTTC,TRBV2,.,.,TRBJ2-7
CASSITGWDYGYTF,TGTGCCAGTAGTATTACAGGTTGGGACTATGGCTACACCTTC,TRBV19,.,.,TRBJ1-2
CASSKDVTGTYEQYF,TGTGCCAGCAGCAAGGATGTGACAGGGACCTACGAGCAGTACTTC,TRBV5-5,TRBD1,.,TRBJ2-7
CASSWGLGGSTGELFF,TGTGCCAGCAGTTGGGGGCTGGGGGGGAGCACCGGGGAGCTGTTTTTT,TRBV27,.,.,TRBJ2-2
CASSPPSLENEQFF,TGTGCCAGCTCACCACCGTCTCTAGAGAATGAGCAGTTCTTC,TRBV18,.,.,TRBJ2-1